The 32 T cell receptor beta chains in this list originate from one sample, sequenced in a study of blood T cell repertoires in COVID-19. TCRdb keeps only in-frame clones here, not all; method: immunoSEQ multiplex PCR. The repertoire holds about 180,000 clones, around 80% seen once, with roughly 17% in the top ten. Input material: PBMCs or T cells enriched from blood (not recorded which). These receptors were taken from a woman between 45 and 65 years old who had recovered from COVID-19.

V gene TRBV18 combines with J gene TRBJ2-1; TRBD2 matches at 11 bases. Germline CDR1 reads KGHSH; CDR2 reads LQKENI. CDR3 length: 16 amino acids. Germline trimming cut 3 bases from V and 2 bases from J; bases unmatched to any gene: 3. DNA of the CDR3: TGTGCCAGCTCACCGATAGCGGGAGGGCCCTACAATGAGCAGTTCTTC. Translated, it gives CASSPIAGGPYNEQFF.

This chain links TRBV7-8 with TRBJ2-5; 8 positions match TRBD1. Germline CDR1 is SGHVS and CDR2 is FQNEAQ. The J segment lost 5 bases and the V segment lost 8 bases, leaving 13 bases of the junction unmatched. The CDR3 length is 15 residues. This CDR3 reads CASSERAGGGETQYF. The CDR3 DNA is TGTGCCAGCTCCGAGCGGGCAGGGGGCGGGGAGACCCAGTACTTC.

This clone has a handful of counts. The V call is TRBV19, the J call TRBJ2-7; D perhaps matches TRBD1 (6 bases). The CDR3 extends over 16 amino acids. Germline V gene sequence: CDR1 LNHDA, CDR2 SQIVND (reference sequence). V was cut by 6 bases and J by 0 bases, with 18 bases left in between. The CDR3 coding sequence is TGTGCCAGTAGCGAGGGGACAAGGCTTTTCTCCTACGAGCAGTACTTC. It is translated as CASSEGTRLFSYEQYF.

This rearrangement joins TRBV5-1 to TRBJ2-2; D is possibly TRBD2 (5 bases). Germline loops: CDR1 SGHRS, CDR2 YFSETQ. V was shortened by 1 base and J by 0 bases, with 7 bases between the two germline ends. The CDR3 consists of 15 residues. The CDR3 region is CASSLRGTNTGELFF. The DNA for the CDR3 is TGCGCCAGCAGCTTGCGGGGAACGAACACCGGGGAGCTGTTTTTT.

This clone has only one observation. The chain joins TRBV2 to TRBJ2-7; 13 bases are a match to TRBD2. The V segment lost 6 bases and the J segment 5 bases; nucleotides outside the gene matches: 7. CDR1 and CDR2 from the germline V gene are SNHLY and FYNNEI. There are 15 residues in the CDR3. The CDR3 sequence is CASSKGLAGDHEQYF. The CDR3 nucleotides read TGTGCCAGCAGCAAAGGACTAGCGGGAGACCACGAGCAGTACTTC.

This clone was recorded only once. The same CDR3 also results from other DNA sequences found in this sample. This sequence joins TRBV15 and TRBJ2-3; 9 positions match TRBD2. Trimming removed 1 base from V and 4 bases from J; junction bases left unmatched: 3. The CDR3 consists of 15 residues. Germline CDR1 and CDR2: LNHNV and YYDKDF (reference sequence). The CDR3 protein is CATSRVAGVPDTQYF. The CDR3 DNA reads as TGTGCCACCAGCAGAGTAGCGGGAGTCCCAGATACGCAGTATTTT.

The genes are TRBV5-1 and TRBJ2-7; 13 bases line up with TRBD2. V lost 3 bases and J lost 0; bases outside the gene matches: 6. The CDR3 contains 17 residues. CDR1 and CDR2 (germline): SGHRS, YFSETQ. CDR3 loop: CASSSGTSGTASYEQYF. The CDR3 coding sequence is TGCGCCAGCAGCTCGGGGACTAGCGGGACCGCCTCCTACGAGCAGTACTTC.

The chain links TRBV4-1 to TRBJ2-2; 7 nucleotides match TRBD2. The J segment lost 3 bases and the V segment lost 4 bases, leaving 11 bases of the junction unmatched. Germline-derived CDR1 and CDR2 are MGHRA and YSYEKL. This CDR3 has 17 residues. CDR3 protein: CASSLRGGAGDTGELFF. The CDR3 coding sequence is TGCGCCAGCAGCCTTAGGGGAGGGGCGGGAGACACCGGGGAGCTGTTTTTT.

This chain joins TRBV3-1 (or the pseudogene TRBV3-2) and TRBJ2-7; D unresolved. This CDR3 contains 15 residues. With 0 bases removed from V and 2 bases from J, the gap between germline ends came to 11 bases. From germline, CDR1 is LGHDT and CDR2 YNNKEL (reference sequence). The CDR3 region has the DNA TGTGCCAGCAGCCAAGATACGTCCCCGGCCTACGAGCAGTACTTC. Residues: CASSQDTSPAYEQYF.

V usage is TRBV28 and J usage is TRBJ2-3; 7 bases align to TRBD2. The junction had 5 bases not matched to a gene; V was cut back by 4 bases and J by 4 bases. Germline V gene data show CDR1 as MDHEN and CDR2 as SYDVKM. The CDR3 contains 14 residues. CDR3 in amino acids: CASSSGGRADTQYF. DNA of the CDR3: TGTGCCAGCAGTTCTGGTGGGAGGGCAGATACGCAGTATTTT.

J is TRBJ1-5 and V is TRBV6-5; 8 positions agree with TRBD1. The germline CDR1 and CDR2 sequences are MNHEY and SVGAGI. Losses at the gene ends were 2 bases for V and 7 bases for J; bases not matched to a gene: 7. The CDR3 sequence is 15 residues long. CDR3 coding DNA: TGTGCCAGCAGTTACGAATCAGGGGGCAGGCAGCCCCAGCATTTT. This translates into CASSYESGGRQPQHF.

The chain employs TRBV9 and TRBJ2-3; TRBD2 matches 7 bases. CDR1 is SGDLS, CDR2 YYNGEE, per germline. The V segment lost 0 bases and the J segment 2 bases; nucleotides outside the gene matches: 3. The CDR3 is 15 amino acids. The CDR3 region is CASSVGEGFTDTQYF. CDR3 bases: TGTGCCAGCAGCGTAGGGGAGGGATTCACAGATACGCAGTATTTT.

J is TRBJ2-7 and V is TRBV11-2, with 9 bases identical to TRBD1. Looked up from germline, CDR1 is SGHAT and CDR2 is FQNNGV. The CDR3 sequence is 14 residues long. V shed 4 bases and J 2 bases; nucleotides not matched to a gene: 3. CDR3 sequence (DNA): TGTGCCAGCAGCTCGACAGGGGGAGCCTACGAGCAGTACTTC. Amino acids: CASSSTGGAYEQYF.

CDR3 sequence (DNA): TGCACCAGCGGGGCCAATGGGGCGGGAGCTCCGGTCTACAATGAGCAGTTCTTC. This codes for CTSGANGAGAPVYNEQFF. The V call is TRBV1, the J call TRBJ2-1; TRBD2, the D gene given by the table, was not confirmed from the DNA. TRBV1 is a known pseudogene. This CDR3 contains 18 residues.

This sequence joins TRBV11-3 and TRBJ2-2; TRBD1 aligns across 8 bases. The CDR3 consists of 19 residues. With V trimmed by 5 bases and J by 6 bases, 20 bases remained unmatched. CDR1 is SGHNT, CDR2 YENEEA, per germline. The CDR3 spells CASSPYHLDRAGGAGELFF. CDR3 sequence (DNA): TGTGCCAGCAGCCCCTACCATTTGGACAGGGCAGGAGGAGCCGGGGAGCTGTTTTTT. Filled out from reference TRBV11-3 and TRBJ2-2, the complete variable domain reads EAGVVQSPRYKIIEKKQPVAFWCNPISGHNTLYWYLQNLGQGPELLIRYENEEAVDDSQLPKDRFSAERLKGVDSTLKIQPAELGDSAVYLCASSPYHLDRAGGAGELFFGEGSRLTVL.

J is TRBJ2-2 and V is TRBV27; weak D call: TRBD2 (5 bases). V lost 4 bases, J lost 6 bases, and 15 bases lay in between. The CDR3 extends over 15 amino acids. Germline loops: CDR1 MNHEY, CDR2 SMNVEV (reference sequence). CDR3 bases: TGTGCCAGCAGTTCGTGGTCGAGCGGTGCCGGGGAGCTGTTTTTT. Amino acid sequence: CASSSWSSGAGELFF.

This clone was observed a few times. The chain uses TRBV5-4 and TRBJ2-7; 10 positions agree with TRBD2. V was clipped by 4 bases and J by 4 bases; unmatched bases: 11. The CDR3 consists of 16 residues. In germline, CDR1 is SGHNT, CDR2 YYREEE (reference sequence). As DNA, the CDR3 is TGTGCCAGCAGCACATCTACTAGCGGGGTGAGGTACGAGCAGTACTTC. Protein: CASSTSTSGVRYEQYF. Full variable domain (rest looked up from reference TRBV5-4 and TRBJ2-7): ETGVTQSPTHLIKTRGQQVTLRCSSQSGHNTVSWYQQALGQGPQFIFQYYREEENGRGNFPPRFSGLQFPNYSSELNVNALELDDSALYLCASSTSTSGVRYEQYFGPGTRLTVT.

The V gene is TRBV19, the J gene TRBJ1-6; TRBD1 agrees at 7 bases. V dropped 4 bases and J dropped 7; count of bases not matched to a gene: 10. Germline CDR1 LNHDA, CDR2 SQIVND (reference sequence). The CDR3 runs 16 residues. As DNA, the CDR3 is TGTGCCAGTAGTACATCGACAGGGATAGGGAATTCACCCCTCCACTTT. As protein: CASSTSTGIGNSPLHF.

A single count supports this clone. The V and J genes are TRBV6-7 and TRBJ2-2, with D maybe TRBD2 (5 bases). TRBV6-7 is identified as an open reading frame with a role that is uncertain. The CDR3 is made up of 13 amino acids. V lost 5 bases and J 6 bases, leaving 10 bases between the germline ends. The CDR3 loop is CASSPTGAGELFF. CDR3 bases: TGTGCCAGCAGTCCCACCGGGGCCGGGGAGCTGTTTTTT.

There are a few counts of this clone. This chain links TRBV6-4 with TRBJ2-1; D might be TRBD2 (6 bases). Germline V gives CDR1 MRHNA, CDR2 SNTAGT. V was pared by 3 bases and J by 6 bases, with 15 bases between. This CDR3 spans 15 amino acids. The CDR3 DNA follows: TGTGCCAGCAGTGAGTGTCGGGAGCAAGGCAATGAGCAGTTCTTC. Amino acids: CASSECREQGNEQFF.

The chain uses TRBV7-9 and TRBJ2-7, with D possibly matching TRBD1 (6 bases). The CDR3 sequence is 11 residues long. Trimming pared 1 base from V and 9 bases from J, leaving 7 bases between. Germline V CDR1 and CDR2: SEHNR, FQNEAQ (reference sequence). CDR3 residues: CASSLVGGQYF. DNA for the CDR3: TGTGCCAGCAGCTTAGTAGGGGGGCAGTACTTC.

The chain joins TRBV28 to TRBJ2-7, with 7 bases identical to TRBD1. The CDR3 sequence is 13 residues long. V lost 4 bases, J lost 0 bases, and 0 bases stayed unmatched. CDR1 is MDHEN, CDR2 SYDVKM, per germline. CDR3 region: CASSWDSSYEQYF. The CDR3 coding sequence is TGTGCCAGCAGTTGGGACAGCTCCTACGAGCAGTACTTC. The full variable domain, rest sourced from reference TRBV28 and TRBJ2-7, is DVKVTQSSRYLVKRTGEKVFLECVQDMDHENMFWYRQDPGLGLRLIYFSYDVKMKEKGDIPEGYSVSREKKERFSLILESASTNQTSMYLCASSWDSSYEQYFGPGTRLTVT.

The chain is built from TRBV7-9 and TRBJ2-1; 11 bases match TRBD2. The CDR3 loop spans 15 amino acids. From germline, CDR1 is SEHNR and CDR2 FQNEAQ (reference sequence). V lost 5 bases, J lost 7 bases, and 7 bases stayed unmatched. The CDR3 here is CASSVGTSGGNEQFF. The CDR3 nucleotides read TGTGCCAGCAGCGTCGGGACTAGCGGTGGGAATGAGCAGTTCTTC.

This clone was picked up a small number of times. CDR3 DNA: TGTGCCAGCAGTGTAGCGGGAGGGCCGGGCGAGCAGTACTTC. Encoded protein: CASSVAGGPGEQYF. The chain is built from TRBV2 and TRBJ2-7, with 11 bases lining up with TRBD2. V lost 4 bases and J lost 6; bases outside the gene matches: 5. The CDR3 has 14 residues. CDR1 and CDR2 from the germline V gene are SNHLY and FYNNEI.

V usage is TRBV28 and J usage is TRBJ1-5; possible D gene TRBD1, 5 bases. This CDR3 region has 16 residues. Trimming took off 5 bases at V and 3 bases at J, with 17 bases between the two ends. Germline V gene sequence: CDR1 MDHEN, CDR2 SYDVKM. CDR3: CASSSDSLAANQPQHF. CDR3 coding DNA: TGTGCCAGCAGTAGTGACAGCTTAGCGGCCAATCAGCCCCAGCATTTT.

The chain has TRBV6-5 and TRBJ1-5; a weak D match, TRBD1 (5 bases). Trimming took off 4 bases at V and 6 bases at J, with 16 bases between the two ends. Germline CDR1 reads MNHEY; CDR2 reads SVGAGI. This CDR3 has 15 residues. DNA of the CDR3: TGTGCCAGCAGTTCAACCCAGGGCCTCCTTCAGCCCCAGCATTTT. Protein sequence: CASSSTQGLLQPQHF.

As regards this clone: Its ends do not fully match the called genes, so a read error is possible. This sequence joins TRBV3-1 (or the pseudogene TRBV3-2) and TRBJ2-7; TRBD2 aligns across 9 bases. Germline loops: CDR1 LGHDT, CDR2 YNNKEL (reference sequence). The CDR3 has 15 residues. The CDR3 DNA is TGTGCCAGCAGACAAGCAGCGGGGGGTTTCGGCGAGCAGTACTTC. Translation gives CASRQAAGGFGEQYF.

The J gene is TRBJ1-4, the V gene TRBV14; D perhaps matches TRBD1 (5 bases). The V gene's germline CDR1 is SGHDN and CDR2 FVKESK. The CDR3 contains 15 residues. Trimming stripped 0 bases from V and 10 bases from J, with 15 bases between. In DNA, the CDR3 is TGTGCCAGCAGCCAAGATCCCCGGGGCGGGGGAAAACTGTTTTTT. It codes for CASSQDPRGGGKLFF.

The V gene is TRBV4-1, the J gene TRBJ2-5; no clear D gene. Germline lookup yields CDR1 MGHRA and CDR2 YSYEKL. Trimming pared 3 bases from V and 2 bases from J, leaving 10 bases between. The CDR3 is 14 residues long. CDR3 DNA: TGCGCCAGCAGCCACGCCAGTGTTCAAGAGACCCAGTACTTC. This sequence encodes CASSHASVQETQYF.

This clone was recorded once. This rearrangement joins TRBV9 to TRBJ1-1; D gene unclear. V was shortened by 0 bases and J by 5 bases, with 11 bases between the two germline ends. CDR3 length equals 14 residues. The V gene's germline CDR1 is SGDLS and CDR2 YYNGEE. CDR3 sequence (DNA): TGTGCCAGCAGCGTAGGGGTCCAGGCAACTGAAGCTTTCTTT. Protein sequence: CASSVGVQATEAFF.

The chain carries TRBV6-5 and TRBJ1-2, with TRBD1 matching 7 bases. CDR1 is MNHEY and CDR2 is SVGAGI in the germline V gene. V lost 6 bases and J lost 8; bases outside the gene matches: 9. There are 13 residues in the CDR3. The CDR3, as DNA: TGTGCCAGCAGCCTGGACAGGCTGGGGGGCTACACCTTC. Its protein product is CASSLDRLGGYTF.

This chain joins TRBV5-4 and TRBJ1-3; unclear D gene. Trimming cost V 2 bases and J 1 base, with 7 bases left between them. Looked up from germline, CDR1 is SGHNT and CDR2 is YYREEE (reference sequence). This CDR3 is built from 14 residues. This CDR3 reads CASSLELSGNTIYF. CDR3 in DNA: TGTGCCAGCAGCTTAGAACTTTCTGGAAACACCATATATTTT.